The text below deals with one TCR beta chain. Its antigen is currently unknown. Use of 60 Vbeta and 13 Jbeta primers characterized the PCR. Here immunoSEQ multiplex PCR was the method, and the copy in TCRdb shows in-frame clones only, minus some. Found here are about 67,000 clones, about two thirds of them singletons; the top ten hold approximately 2.1%. This CDR3 spans 11 amino acids. In germline, CDR1 is MNHNY, CDR2 SVGAGI (reference sequence). V was shortened by 8 bases and J by 8 bases, with 12 bases between the two germline ends. This entry belongs to a study of cytomegalovirus exposure and HLA in healthy donors. Study-level findings and limits: Later analysis indicated greater clonal expansion among HLA-associated TCR beta chains than among equally common other chains. The study carried out a later analysis of TCR beta sequences. It associated 15,000 to 20,000 of them with specific HLA alleles at a false discovery rate of 0.05.

Likely unrecorded immune exposures existed in these nominally healthy donors. The sample taken for sequencing was PBMCs. The J gene is TRBJ1-2, the V gene TRBV6-6, with D hard to call. The sequence came from a woman in her twenties or thirties in good health and CMV-seronegative. The CDR3 loop is CASREGQGYTF. For the CDR3, the DNA is TGTGCCAGCCGGGAGGGTCAGGGCTACACCTTC.